The source of this TCR beta chain is a study of early T cells in non-severe SARS-CoV-2 infection. TCRdb re-called the 5' RACE reads with MiXCR, one entry per CDR3 protein. The sample has 45,000 or so distinct CDR3 sequences; around 7.8% are singletons. CDR3 length: 13 residues. Germline values: CDR1 SQVTM, CDR2 ANQGSEA. This chain links TRBV29-1 with TRBJ2-1, with 12 bases lining up with TRBD2. Sequencing input: whole blood. The receptor comes from an adult who was a healthcare worker with PCR-confirmed SARS-CoV-2 infection or an uninfected control (not recorded which). DNA of the CDR3: TGCAGTCCTAGCGGGGGGGACTACAATGAGCAGTTCTTC. Its translation: CSPSGGDYNEQFF.